This note documents a single T cell receptor beta chain sequence. Sequencing used immunoSEQ multiplex PCR; TCRdb keeps in-frame clones, though not all of them. The sample lists tens of thousands of clones; about 88% were seen once. This sample was included in a study of OX40 agonist ivuxolimab in advanced cancers. The CDR3 spans 13 residues. Germline CDR1 SGHTA, CDR2 FQGNSA. V dropped 5 bases and J dropped 5; count of bases not matched to a gene: 3. The sequence was collected from an adult with an advanced solid tumor such as melanoma, head and neck, liver or kidney cancer. The sample consisted of CD4+ or CD8+ T cells sorted from blood, taken in a trial of the OX40 agonist ivuxolimab. V gene TRBV7-2 combines with J gene TRBJ2-1, with 7 bases that match TRBD2. The CDR3 region has the DNA TGTGCCAGCAGCCGGGAGGCAAACAATGAGCAGTTCTTC. Translation: CASSREANNEQFF.